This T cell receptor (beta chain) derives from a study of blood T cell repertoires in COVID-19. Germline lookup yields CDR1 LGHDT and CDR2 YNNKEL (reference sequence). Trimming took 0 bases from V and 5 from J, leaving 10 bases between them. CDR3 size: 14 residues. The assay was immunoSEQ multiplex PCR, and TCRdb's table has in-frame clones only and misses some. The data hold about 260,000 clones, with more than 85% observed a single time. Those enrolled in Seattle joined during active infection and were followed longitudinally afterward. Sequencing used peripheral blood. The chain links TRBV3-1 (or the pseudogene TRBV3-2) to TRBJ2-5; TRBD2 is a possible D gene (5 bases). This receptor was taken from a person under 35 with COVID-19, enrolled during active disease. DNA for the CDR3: TGTGCCAGCAGCCAAGAAGGAAAGCGGGAGACCCAGTACTTC. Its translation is CASSQEGKRETQYF.